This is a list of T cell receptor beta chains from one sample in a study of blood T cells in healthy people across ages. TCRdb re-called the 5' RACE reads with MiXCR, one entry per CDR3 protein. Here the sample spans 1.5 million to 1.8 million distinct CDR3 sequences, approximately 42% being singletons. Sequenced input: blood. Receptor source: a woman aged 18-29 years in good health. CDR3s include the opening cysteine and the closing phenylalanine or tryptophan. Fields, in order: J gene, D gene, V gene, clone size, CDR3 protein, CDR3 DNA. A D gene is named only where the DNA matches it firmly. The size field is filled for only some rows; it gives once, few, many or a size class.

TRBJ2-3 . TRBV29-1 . CNVEGSATDTQYF TGCAACGTTGAGGGCTCAGCCACAGATACGCAGTATTTT
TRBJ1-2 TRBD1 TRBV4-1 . CASSQNYGTGGFRGYTF TGCGCCAGCAGCCAAAACTATGGCACAGGGGGCTTCCGTGGCTACACCTTC
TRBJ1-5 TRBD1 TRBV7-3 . CASSLGWTGSNQPQHF TGTGCCAGCAGCTTAGGGTGGACAGGTTCCAATCAGCCCCAGCATTTT
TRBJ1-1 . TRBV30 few CAWTGVVSEAFF TGTGCCTGGACAGGGGTGGTCTCCGAAGCTTTCTTT
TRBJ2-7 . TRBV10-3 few CAISEPQIWGEQYF TGTGCCATCAGTGAGCCCCAGATCTGGGGCGAGCAGTACTTC
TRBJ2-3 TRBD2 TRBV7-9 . CASTAGGSIDTQYF TGTGCCAGCACCGCGGGAGGGAGTATAGATACGCAGTATTTT
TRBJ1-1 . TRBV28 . CASSIGQLPQGLAFF TGTGCCAGCAGTATTGGCCAGCTCCCTCAAGGTCTGGCTTTCTTT
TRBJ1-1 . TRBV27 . CASSSGQGRGYTEAFF TGTGCCAGCAGTTCTGGACAAGGAAGGGGGTACACTGAAGCTTTCTTT
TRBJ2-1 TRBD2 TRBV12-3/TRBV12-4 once CASSLHRLAGGKETQFF TGTGCCAGCAGCCTACACCGACTAGCGGGAGGGAAGGAGACCCAGTTCTTC
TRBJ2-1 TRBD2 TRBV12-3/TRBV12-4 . CASSPGDYRHNEQFF TGTGCCAGCAGTCCCGGGGACTATAGGCACAATGAGCAGTTCTTC
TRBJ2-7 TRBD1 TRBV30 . CARGQGAYEQYF TGTGCCCGCGGACAGGGCGCCTACGAGCAGTACTTC
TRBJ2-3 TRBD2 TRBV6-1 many CASSGTSGGADTQYF TGTGCCAGCAGTGGGACTAGCGGGGGTGCAGATACGCAGTATTTT
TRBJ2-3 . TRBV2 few CASSGNLNTQYF TGTGCCAGCAGTGGAAACTTAAATACGCAGTATTTT
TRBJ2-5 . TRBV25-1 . CASSDIYNEQYF TGTGCCAGCAGTGACATTTACAATGAGCAGTACTTC
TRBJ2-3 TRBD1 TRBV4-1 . CASKRQGNTDTQYF TGCGCCAGCAAGAGACAGGGCAACACAGATACGCAGTATTTT
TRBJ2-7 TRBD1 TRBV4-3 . CASSQETTGDEQYF TGCGCCAGCAGCCAAGAAACGACAGGGGACGAGCAGTACTTC
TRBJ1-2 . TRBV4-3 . CASSQVVTIYGYTF TGCGCCAGCAGCCAAGTGGTCACCATCTATGGCTACACCTTC
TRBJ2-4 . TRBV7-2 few CASSLGQGQNIQYF TGTGCCAGCAGCTTAGGTCAGGGACAAAACATTCAGTACTTC
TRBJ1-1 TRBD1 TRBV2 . CASSEEGQGAPEAFF TGTGCCAGCAGCGAAGAGGGACAGGGGGCACCTGAAGCTTTCTTT
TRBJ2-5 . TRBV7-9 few CASRPGAVKETQYF TGTGCCAGCAGACCTGGGGCGGTCAAAGAGACCCAGTACTTC
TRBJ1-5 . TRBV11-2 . CASSFDRSSNQPQHF TGTGCCAGCAGCTTTGACAGGTCCAGCAATCAGCCCCAGCATTTT
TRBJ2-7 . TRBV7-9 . CASSLVLGGLTYEQYF TGTGCCAGCAGCTTGGTTTTGGGAGGATTGACCTACGAGCAGTACTTC
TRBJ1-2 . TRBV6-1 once CASSESGAYGSGTF TGTGCCAGCAGTGAATCCGGGGCTTATGGATCGGGCACCTTC
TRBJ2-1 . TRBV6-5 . CASSDPGRNEQFF TGTGCCAGCAGTGATCCGGGTCGGAATGAGCAGTTCTTC
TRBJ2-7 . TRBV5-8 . CASSLGAINTYEQYF TGTGCCAGCAGCTTGGGTGCAATCAATACCTACGAGCAGTACTTC
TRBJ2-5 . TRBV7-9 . CASSLAPAGKETQYF TGTGCCAGCAGCTTAGCCCCCGCGGGGAAAGAGACCCAGTACTTC
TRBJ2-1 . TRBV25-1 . CASSEDGGLYNEQFF TGTGCCAGCAGTGAAGACGGGGGGCTCTACAATGAGCAGTTCTTC
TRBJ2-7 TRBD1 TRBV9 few CASSPMGTASYEQYF TGTGCCAGCAGCCCGATGGGGACAGCCTCCTACGAGCAGTACTTC
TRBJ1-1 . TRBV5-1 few CASSLEGTYTEAFF TGCGCCAGCAGCTTGGAGGGGACATACACTGAAGCTTTCTTT
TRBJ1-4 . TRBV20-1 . CSARVGLNEKLFF TGCAGTGCTAGAGTGGGGTTAAATGAAAAACTGTTTTTT
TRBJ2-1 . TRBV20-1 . CSARGGLAYNEQFF TGCAGTGCTAGAGGAGGGTTGGCCTACAATGAGCAGTTCTTC
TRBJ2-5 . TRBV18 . CASSPRGYRETQYF TGTGCCAGCTCACCACGGGGCTACCGAGAGACCCAGTACTTC
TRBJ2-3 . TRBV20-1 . CSAPDTYTSTDTQYF TGCAGTGCGCCAGACACCTACACTAGCACAGATACGCAGTATTTT
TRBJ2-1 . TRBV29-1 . CSVYRGLYNEQFF TGCAGCGTTTACCGCGGACTTTACAATGAGCAGTTCTTC
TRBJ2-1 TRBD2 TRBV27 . CASSSGTRRVNEQFF TGTGCCAGCAGTTCCGGGACTAGGAGGGTTAATGAGCAGTTCTTC
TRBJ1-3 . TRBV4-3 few CASSQVHRDYSGNTIYF TGCGCCAGCAGCCAAGTGCATAGGGACTACTCTGGAAACACCATATATTTT
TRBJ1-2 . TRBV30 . CAGMRGYGYTF TGTGCCGGGATGCGAGGGTATGGCTACACCTTC
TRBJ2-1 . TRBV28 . CASSGHSPMFF TGTGCCAGCAGTGGCCACTCCCCCATGTTCTTC
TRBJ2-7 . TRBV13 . CASSPTPGTTYEQYF TGTGCCAGCAGCCCGACTCCGGGAACCACCTACGAGCAGTACTTC
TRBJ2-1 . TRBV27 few CASGSRGGNEQFF TGTGCCAGCGGGTCCAGGGGAGGGAATGAGCAGTTCTTC
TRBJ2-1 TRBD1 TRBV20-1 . CSARDGKQGGYNEQFF TGCAGTGCTAGAGATGGGAAACAGGGGGGATACAATGAGCAGTTCTTC
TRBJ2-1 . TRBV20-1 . CSTYKGSSYNEQFF TGCAGTACTTATAAGGGGAGCTCCTACAATGAGCAGTTCTTC
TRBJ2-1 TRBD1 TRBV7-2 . CASNRDPGGDEQFF TGTGCCAGCAATAGGGACCCAGGGGGCGATGAGCAGTTCTTC
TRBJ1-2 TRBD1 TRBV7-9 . CASSTRTGGSYGYTF TGTGCCAGCAGCACCCGGACAGGGGGCAGCTATGGCTACACCTTC
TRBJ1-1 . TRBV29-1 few CSVRKNTEAFF TGCAGCGTACGAAAGAACACTGAAGCTTTCTTT
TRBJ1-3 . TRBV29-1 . CSVRTGIPGNTIYF TGCAGCGTTAGAACAGGGATTCCTGGAAACACCATATATTTT
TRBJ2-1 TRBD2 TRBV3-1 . CASSPTGAGANEQFF TGCGCCAGCAGCCCCACGGGAGCGGGGGCAAACGAGCAGTTCTTC
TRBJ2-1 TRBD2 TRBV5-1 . CASSLLGGSAYNEQFF TGCGCCAGCAGCTTGCTTGGCGGGAGTGCATACAATGAGCAGTTCTTC
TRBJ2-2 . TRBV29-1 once CSVAGVANTGELFF TGCAGCGTTGCGGGGGTCGCGAACACCGGGGAGCTGTTTTTT
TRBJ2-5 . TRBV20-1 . CSARGSAGTYNEQYF TGCAGTGCTAGAGGATCGGCGGGGACCTACAATGAGCAGTACTTC
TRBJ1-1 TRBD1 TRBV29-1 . CSVESGGGTEAFF TGCAGCGTTGAGTCAGGGGGCGGCACTGAAGCTTTCTTT
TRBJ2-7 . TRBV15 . CATSRPSRAFEQYF TGTGCCACCAGCAGACCCTCGAGGGCCTTCGAGCAGTACTTC